The 9 T cell receptor beta chains below all came from one sample that was sequenced in a study of blood T cell repertoires in COVID-19. Sequencing used immunoSEQ multiplex PCR; TCRdb keeps in-frame clones, though not all of them. The sample contains approximately 230,000 clones, roughly nine tenths of which appear only once. Sequencing was performed on peripheral blood. Receptors were obtained from a man younger than 35 with active or convalescent COVID-19.

The V call is TRBV5-4, the J call TRBJ2-7; the match to TRBD2 covers 8 bases. The germline V gene has CDR1 SGHNT and CDR2 YYREEE (reference sequence). J lost 6 bases, V lost 1 base, and 9 bases had no gene match. The length of the CDR3 is 15 residues. The CDR3 bases are TGTGCCAGCAGCTTGAGGACTGCGGGGGGTTTCGAGCAGTACTTC. Its translation is CASSLRTAGGFEQYF.

This clone was detected a few times. The rearrangement joins TRBV5-1 to TRBJ2-1; 9 nucleotides agree with TRBD1. Germline CDR1 SGHRS, CDR2 YFSETQ. The CDR3 is 16 amino acids. The V and J ends lost 3 bases and 11 bases, in that order; junction bases with no gene match: 15. The CDR3 DNA is TGCGCCAGCAGCTCACTTGGGACAGGGAAGGTTGATCAGCAGTTCTTC. This gives the protein CASSSLGTGKVDQQFF. Supplemented by reference TRBV5-1 and TRBJ2-1, the full variable domain reads KAGVTQTPRYLIKTRGQQVTLSCSPISGHRSVSWYQQTPGQGLQFLFEYFSETQRNKGNFPGRFSGRQFSNSRSEMNVSTLELGDSALYLCASSSLGTGKVDQQFFGPGTRLTVL.

The CDR3 nucleotides are TGTGCCAGCAGCACGGGGGTATCCCTCCACTTT. Translated, it gives CASSTGVSLHF. V gene TRBV7-6 combines with J gene TRBJ1-6; possible D gene TRBD1, 5 bases. The CDR3 length is 11 residues. V was trimmed by 5 bases and J by 14 bases, leaving 10 bases between them. CDR1 SGHVS and CDR2 FNYEAQ come from the germline V gene.

This clone has a single count. The rearrangement joins TRBV27 to TRBJ2-1, with 9 positions matching TRBD2. This CDR3 has 15 residues. Germline V gene sequence: CDR1 MNHEY, CDR2 SMNVEV (reference sequence). Trimming cost V 6 bases and J 2 bases; bases outside gene matches: 5. The CDR3 reads CASSLLAGTYNEQFF. The CDR3 nucleotides are TGTGCCAGCAGCCTCCTAGCGGGAACCTACAATGAGCAGTTCTTC.

The gene calls are TRBV15 and TRBJ2-7; D is possibly TRBD2 (5 bases). CDR1 is LNHNV and CDR2 is YYDKDF in the germline V gene (reference sequence). This CDR3 is 14 amino acids long. Deletions cut 0 bases from V and 6 bases from J, with 12 bases between. CDR3 protein: CATSRERTQLEQYF. DNA for the CDR3: TGTGCCACCAGCAGAGAAAGGACTCAGCTCGAGCAGTACTTC.

V gene TRBV6-2 or TRBV6-3 combines with J gene TRBJ1-4; D is perhaps TRBD1 (6 bases). Per the germline V gene, CDR1 is MNHEY and CDR2 is SVGEGT. CDR3 length: 16 residues. V shed 6 bases and J shed 2 bases, with 16 bases lying between them. The CDR3 sequence: CASSFPGQETNEKLFF. In DNA form, the CDR3 reads TGTGCCAGCAGCTTTCCGGGACAAGAGACTAATGAAAAACTGTTTTTT.

V is TRBV4-3 and J is TRBJ2-7, with a weak D call TRBD2 (5 bases). From germline, CDR1 is LGHNA and CDR2 YSLEER. Trimming cost V 0 bases and J 0 bases, with 12 bases left between them. The CDR3 covers 16 residues. CDR3 DNA sequence: TGCGCCAGCAGCCAAGAGTGGCGGGCGAGCTCCTACGAGCAGTACTTC. Protein: CASSQEWRASSYEQYF.

The rearrangement uses TRBV28 and TRBJ1-2; D gene unclear. Trimming took 8 bases from V and 2 from J, leaving 9 bases between them. The CDR3 has 12 amino acids. Germline lookup yields CDR1 MDHEN and CDR2 SYDVKM. CDR3: CASQTSNYGYTF. The CDR3 region has the DNA TGTGCCAGCCAGACATCGAACTATGGCTACACCTTC.

The chain has TRBV12-3 or TRBV12-4 and TRBJ1-1; 7 nucleotides agree with TRBD1. The V segment lost 7 bases and the J segment 5 bases; nucleotides outside the gene matches: 7. The CDR3 spans 13 residues. The CDR3 sequence: CASKPGQLTEAFF. The CDR3 bases are TGTGCCAGCAAGCCGGGACAGCTAACTGAAGCTTTCTTT.